Sequencing of this TCR beta chain was carried out in a study of blood T cells in healthy people across ages. The V end was cut by 3 bases, the J end by 12 bases, with 8 bases between. The CDR3 contains 10 residues. From germline, CDR1 is MNHNS and CDR2 SASEGT. A second PCR, run for about 7 to 11 cycles, used a sample-barcoded 5' primer plus a J-beta primer mix. TCRdb independently ran MiXCR on the 5' RACE reads; one entry per CDR3 protein. Among 1.5 million to 2 million distinct CDR3 sequences, around 36% were seen once, and the ten largest hold 11%. This clonotype was counted a few times. The chain links TRBV6-1 to TRBJ2-5; D gene unclear. The sequenced sample consisted of blood. The TCR comes from a woman in her 30s in good health. The CDR3 reads CASSDQKKYF. The CDR3 coding sequence is TGTGCCAGCAGTGATCAGAAGAAGTACTTC.